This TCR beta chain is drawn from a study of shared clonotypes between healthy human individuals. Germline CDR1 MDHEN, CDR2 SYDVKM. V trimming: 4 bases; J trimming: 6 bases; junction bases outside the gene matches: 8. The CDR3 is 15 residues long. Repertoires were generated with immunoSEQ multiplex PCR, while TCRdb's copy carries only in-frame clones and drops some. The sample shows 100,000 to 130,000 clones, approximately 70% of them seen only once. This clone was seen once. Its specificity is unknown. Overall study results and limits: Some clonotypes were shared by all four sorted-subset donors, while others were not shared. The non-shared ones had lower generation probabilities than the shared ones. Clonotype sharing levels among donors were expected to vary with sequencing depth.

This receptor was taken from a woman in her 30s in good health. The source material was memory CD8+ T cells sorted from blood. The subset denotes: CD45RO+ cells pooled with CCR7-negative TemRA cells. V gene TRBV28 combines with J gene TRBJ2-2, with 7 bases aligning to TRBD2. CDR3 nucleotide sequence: TGTGCCAGCAGTTGTAGTGGGGGGGTCCCCGGGGAGCTGTTTTTT. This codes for CASSCSGGVPGELFF.